This entry concerns a single TCR beta chain. V lost 0 bases and J 5 bases, leaving 18 bases between the germline ends. The CDR3 is 16 residues long. Germline CDR1 and CDR2: SGHRS and YFSETQ. This record comes from a study of blood T cell repertoires in COVID-19. Original processing notes: Nucleated cell counts were estimated from reference gene primer amplification. Using immunoSEQ multiplex PCR, the repertoire was profiled, and TCRdb retains in-frame clones only, with some absent. That table supplies the V and J calls and clone size; D and trimming were determined from the DNA. This repertoire shows under 300,000 clones, 81% found once; its top ten account for 2.5% to 3%.

The sequence was collected from a woman aged 60-75 years with active or convalescent COVID-19. This chain links TRBV5-1 with TRBJ2-7, with D tentatively TRBD2 (9 bases). The sequencing sample was made of peripheral blood. CDR3 amino acids: CASSLGGTGGGDEQYF. As DNA, the CDR3 is TGCGCCAGCAGCTTGGGCGGGACAGGCGGGGGGGACGAGCAGTACTTC. Complete variable domain (other parts from reference TRBV5-1 and TRBJ2-7): KAGVTQTPRYLIKTRGQQVTLSCSPISGHRSVSWYQQTPGQGLQFLFEYFSETQRNKGNFPGRFSGRQFSNSRSEMNVSTLELGDSALYLCASSLGGTGGGDEQYFGPGTRLTVT.